Listed here are 23 T cell receptor beta chains from one sample, sequenced in a study of CD4+ T cells in melanoma. Libraries were prepared by immunoSEQ multiplex PCR; TCRdb keeps only in-frame clonotypes and omits some of them. Altogether about 110,000 clones are present, approximately 92% being singletons, with the ten largest covering roughly 3.5%. Sequencing was carried out using peripheral blood. The receptors come from a human donor with melanoma.

This clone occurred once. The chain couples TRBV25-1 to TRBJ2-7, with TRBD1 identical over 9 bases. The CDR3 runs to 15 residues. The trim removed 3 bases at V and 1 base at J, leaving 4 bases unmatched. Germline CDR1 and CDR2: MGHDK and SYGVNS. The CDR3 sequence: CASSDPGTGSYEQYF. The CDR3 DNA follows: TGTGCCAGCAGTGACCCCGGGACAGGGTCCTACGAGCAGTACTTC.

The chain has TRBV25-1 and TRBJ2-2; TRBD1 is a possible D gene (5 bases). The CDR3 totals 15 residues. CDR1 is MGHDK and CDR2 is SYGVNS in the germline V gene. Deletions cut 5 bases from V and 5 bases from J, with 15 bases between. CDR3 sequence: CASSPQVAFTGELFF. For the CDR3, the DNA is TGTGCCAGCAGTCCACAGGTTGCTTTTACCGGGGAGCTGTTTTTT. Full variable domain (outside the CDR3, taken from reference TRBV25-1 and TRBJ2-2): EADIYQTPRYLVIGTGKKITLECSQTMGHDKMYWYQQDPGMELHLIHYSYGVNSTEKGDLSSESTVSRIRTEHFPLTLESARPSHTSQYLCASSPQVAFTGELFFGEGSRLTVL.

The gene calls are TRBV11-3 and TRBJ2-3, with 8 bases matching TRBD2. The CDR3 totals 18 residues. Germline trimming cut 0 bases from V and 2 bases from J; bases unmatched to any gene: 10. CDR1 and CDR2 from the germline V gene are SGHNT and YENEEA. CDR3 sequence: CASSLERPSGLLTDTQYF. The CDR3 nucleotides are TGTGCCAGCAGCTTAGAACGTCCTAGCGGGTTACTCACAGATACGCAGTATTTT.

The chain couples TRBV5-4 to TRBJ2-2; a possible D gene is TRBD2 (5 bases). V was clipped by 8 bases and J by 4 bases, with 15 bases between them. The V gene's germline CDR1 is SGHNT and CDR2 YYREEE (reference sequence). The CDR3 loop spans 14 amino acids. CDR3 bases: TGTGCCAGTCTAGCAAATGACGGCACCGGGGAGCTGTTTTTT. It encodes CASLANDGTGELFF.

The V and J genes are TRBV9 and TRBJ1-4, with D possibly TRBD1 on 6 matching bases. CDR3 length: 14 amino acids. Germline CDR1 and CDR2: SGDLS and YYNGEE. With 3 bases removed from V and 4 bases from J, the gap between germline ends came to 10 bases. The CDR3 here is CASSARTDNEKLFF. The CDR3 coding sequence is TGTGCCAGCAGCGCAAGGACAGATAATGAAAAACTGTTTTTT.

V is TRBV5-6 and J is TRBJ1-5; TRBD1 is a possible D gene (6 bases). CDR3 size: 16 residues. Trimming took off 0 bases at V and 0 bases at J, with 10 bases between the two ends. Germline V gene lookup returns CDR1 SGHDT and CDR2 YYEEEE. CDR3 in amino acids: CASSLAGGASNQPQHF. The CDR3 DNA reads as TGTGCCAGCAGCTTGGCGGGGGGGGCTAGCAATCAGCCCCAGCATTTT.

The chain carries TRBV29-1 and TRBJ1-2, with 8 nucleotides matching TRBD1. The V gene's germline CDR1 is SQVTM and CDR2 ANQGSEA. With V trimmed by 1 base and J by 8 bases, 6 bases remained unmatched. The CDR3 runs 13 residues. The CDR3 region has the DNA TGCAGCGTTGAAGTGACAGGGGTAGGAGGCTACACCTTC. Amino acids: CSVEVTGVGGYTF.

CDR3 nucleotide sequence: TGCAGTGCTAGAGGAGTAGGTGAGCAGTACTTC. This translates into CSARGVGEQYF. This sequence joins TRBV20-1 and TRBJ2-7; no firm D call. CDR1 and CDR2 from the germline V gene are DFQATT and SNEGSKA (reference sequence). The CDR3 is 11 residues long. The V gene lost 1 base and the J gene lost 7 bases, with 8 bases spanning the gap.

This chain links TRBV6-5 with TRBJ1-1; D gene unclear. Germline V CDR1 and CDR2: MNHEY, SVGAGI. The V end was cut by 2 bases, the J end by 5 bases, with 12 bases between. The CDR3 has 14 residues. The CDR3 reads CASSYEGVWTEAFF. DNA of the CDR3: TGTGCCAGCAGTTACGAGGGAGTCTGGACTGAAGCTTTCTTT.

The rearrangement links TRBV18 to TRBJ1-5; D is unclear. Germline CDR1 and CDR2: KGHSH and LQKENI. Between the trimmed V and J ends, which lost 2 bases and 2 bases, there was a span of 7 bases. The CDR3 length is 14 residues. The CDR3 sequence: CASSPVRGNQPQHF. The CDR3 nucleotides are TGTGCCAGCTCACCAGTAAGGGGCAATCAGCCCCAGCATTTT.

The chain uses TRBV29-1 and TRBJ2-1, with D uncertain. The CDR3 covers 12 residues. With 2 bases removed from V and 4 bases from J, the gap between germline ends came to 6 bases. Germline values: CDR1 SQVTM, CDR2 ANQGSEA. The DNA of the CDR3 is TGCAGCGTTGAAAGTCTTTACAATGAGCAGTTCTTC. It specifies CSVESLYNEQFF.

This clone has a single count. The chain joins TRBV7-3 to TRBJ2-5; D is perhaps TRBD2 (6 bases). CDR3 length: 14 amino acids. V lost 2 bases to trimming and J lost 4 bases, with 11 bases between them. The germline CDR1 and CDR2 sequences are SGHTA and FQGTGA. CDR3 amino acids: CASSLLAQGETQYF. The CDR3 bases are TGTGCCAGCAGCTTACTAGCGCAGGGAGAGACCCAGTACTTC.

The V call is TRBV6-6, the J call TRBJ1-5; no definite D call. CDR1 MNHNY and CDR2 SVGAGI come from the germline V gene (reference sequence). Trimming left V 0 bases short and J 5 bases short, with 8 bases between. The CDR3 covers 14 residues. CDR3 protein: CASSYSGYDQPQHF. CDR3 bases: TGTGCCAGCAGTTACTCAGGGTACGATCAGCCCCAGCATTTT.

This rearrangement joins TRBV4-2 to TRBJ2-1; 12 nucleotides line up with TRBD2. The CDR3 extends over 15 amino acids. V lost 0 bases to trimming and J lost 15 bases; unmatched junction nucleotides: 9. The germline gives CDR1 LGHNA, CDR2 YNFKEQ. The CDR3 sequence is CASSQERTSGKGLFF. CDR3 bases: TGTGCCAGCAGCCAAGAGAGGACTAGCGGGAAGGGCCTGTTCTTC.

The chain combines TRBV5-1 with TRBJ2-3, with unresolved D. The CDR3 spans 13 residues. Germline CDR1 SGHRS, CDR2 YFSETQ. Deletions cut 0 bases from V and 6 bases from J, with 8 bases between. In nucleotides, the CDR3 is TGCGCCAGCAGCTTGGGGGCCGATGATACGCAGTATTTT. It is translated as CASSLGADDTQYF.

This chain links TRBV5-1 with TRBJ1-3; D unresolved. Trimming cost V 0 bases and J 0 bases, with 7 bases left between them. Germline V gene sequence: CDR1 SGHRS, CDR2 YFSETQ. This CDR3 spans 15 amino acids. The CDR3 DNA reads as TGCGCCAGCAGCTTGGAACTGGGCTCTGGAAACACCATATATTTT. Protein sequence: CASSLELGSGNTIYF.

The chain is built from TRBV28 and TRBJ1-1; 8 bases line up with TRBD1. CDR1 and CDR2 (germline): MDHEN, SYDVKM. Unmatched junction bases numbered 7, after V lost 6 bases and J lost 4 bases. This CDR3 spans 14 amino acids. The CDR3 loop reads CASSLQGAGTEAFF. In DNA form, the CDR3 reads TGTGCCAGCAGCCTCCAGGGGGCGGGCACTGAAGCTTTCTTT.

The genes are TRBV10-3 and TRBJ2-3; no firm D call. Germline lookup yields CDR1 ENHRY and CDR2 SYGVKD. Trimming took 1 base from V and 5 from J, leaving 13 bases between them. The CDR3 extends over 15 amino acids. The CDR3 DNA follows: TGTGCCATCAGTGAGTTAGATCCGAGTCAAGATACGCAGTATTTT. It yields the protein CAISELDPSQDTQYF.

A few counts support this clone. This chain links TRBV2 with TRBJ1-2; D might be TRBD1 (5 bases). This CDR3 contains 11 residues. V shed 10 bases and J shed 6 bases, with 12 bases lying between them. The germline gives CDR1 SNHLY, CDR2 FYNNEI. The CDR3, as DNA: TGTGCCACCCAGGGAAGGAATGGCTACACCTTC. It translates to CATQGRNGYTF.

This clone was counted a single time. The chain is built from TRBV7-3 and TRBJ2-7, with a possible D match to TRBD2 (5 bases). The CDR3 has 15 amino acids. V was cut by 2 bases and J by 0 bases, with 11 bases left in between. Germline CDR1 SGHTA, CDR2 FQGTGA. The CDR3 is CASSLDEGSSYEQYF. Written as DNA, the CDR3 is TGTGCCAGCAGCTTAGATGAGGGCAGCTCCTACGAGCAGTACTTC.

This chain connects TRBV20-1 to TRBJ2-7; weak D call: TRBD1 (6 bases). Per germline, CDR1 DFQATT and CDR2 SNEGSKA (reference sequence). This CDR3 is built from 11 residues. Trimming pared 0 bases from V and 12 bases from J, leaving 12 bases between. Here the CDR3 reads CSARDGTGLYF. The CDR3 DNA reads TGCAGTGCTAGAGATGGTACAGGGCTGTACTTC.

This clone was seen just once. V and J are TRBV4-1 and TRBJ2-5; D gene unclear. The CDR3 is 14 residues long. Germline CDR1 reads MGHRA; CDR2 reads YSYEKL. Trimming cost V 0 bases and J 2 bases, with 7 bases left between them. The CDR3 loop is CASSQEGRQETQYF. Here the CDR3 DNA reads TGCGCCAGCAGCCAAGAGGGCAGACAAGAGACCCAGTACTTC.

The chain recombines TRBV5-1 with TRBJ1-1; 7 nucleotides align to TRBD1. Germline CDR1 and CDR2: SGHRS and YFSETQ. The CDR3 is 14 amino acids. The V segment lost 3 bases and the J segment 5 bases; nucleotides outside the gene matches: 7. The CDR3 is CASSSQGGGTEAFF. CDR3 in DNA: TGCGCCAGCAGCTCCCAGGGGGGAGGAACTGAAGCTTTCTTT.